The clone carrying this T cell receptor (beta chain) was counted at least ten times. This specimen belongs to a study of T cells in Graves' hyperthyroidism and ophthalmopathy. The CDR3 loop spans 13 amino acids. The germline V and J ends were trimmed by 4 bases and 3 bases, with 10 bases remaining between them. CDR1 LGHDT and CDR2 YNNKEL come from the germline V gene (reference sequence). Researchers amplified the TCR beta CDR3 regions from RNA transcripts. The HTBI primer set was used in a first-round RT-PCR of the TCR CDR3. TCRdb itself ran the multiplex PCR reads through MiXCR, one entry per CDR3 protein. The table lists 500,000 to 750,000 distinct CDR3 sequences, 46% of them singletons.

This chain links TRBV3-1 with TRBJ2-7; D gene uncertain. This clonotype originated in a woman younger than 35 with Graves' hyperthyroidism. Source material: peripheral blood or thyroid tissue (not recorded which). CDR3 DNA sequence: TGTGCCAGCAGCCTTACGGACGGCTACGAGCAGTACTTC. Translating gives CASSLTDGYEQYF.